This T cell receptor beta chain was sequenced in a study of blood T cell repertoires in COVID-19. At the level of the study: Sites across the United States, Italy and Spain contributed samples from acute and convalescent COVID-19. PBMCs, B-cell-depleted T cells, or T cells provided the cDNA or gDNA that made up the material.

The cohort comprised adults aged roughly 18 to 95 years residing in approximately 25 US areas. Each recovered donor of Cohort 3 presented with two negative PCRs, clearance, or symptom resolution. TCRdb keeps only in-frame clones here, not all; method: immunoSEQ multiplex PCR. The data hold 400,000 or so clones, with roughly nine tenths observed a single time. Germline CDR1 reads MNHEY; CDR2 reads SMNVEV (reference sequence). The CDR3 consists of 13 residues. Between the trimmed V and J ends, which lost 6 bases and 5 bases, there was a span of 13 bases. The genes are TRBV27 and TRBJ1-1; D is possibly TRBD1 (5 bases). This clonotype was sampled from a man aged 25 to 45 who had recovered from COVID-19. Sequencing used PBMCs or T cells enriched from blood (not recorded which). The DNA of the CDR3 is TGTGCCAGCAGGCTAAAGGGGTGGACTGAAGCTTTCTTT. It encodes CASRLKGWTEAFF.